Presented here are 23 T cell receptor beta chains from one specimen sequenced in a study of neurological immune-mediated disorders. TCRdb re-derived calls from the 5' RACE reads in MiXCR, one entry per CDR3 protein. Of approximately 60,000 distinct CDR3 sequences listed, under 4.5% were seen once; the top ten hold 3.1%. Sequencing input: PBMCs. The receptors were gathered from a woman in her twenties or thirties with multiple sclerosis.

This clonotype showed up many times. The rearrangement joins TRBV25-1 to TRBJ1-2; 9 nucleotides line up with TRBD1. V was clipped by 6 bases and J by 4 bases; unmatched bases: 6. The CDR3 totals 14 residues. The germline V gene has CDR1 MGHDK and CDR2 SYGVNS. DNA for the CDR3: TGTGCCAGCAGCGACACAGGGGGCGGCTATGGCTACACCTTC. Translated: CASSDTGGGYGYTF.

At least ten counts were recorded for this clonotype. This rearrangement joins TRBV18 to TRBJ2-5; 8 bases fit TRBD1. Germline assignment: CDR1 KGHSH and CDR2 LQKENI. V dropped 3 bases and J dropped 5; count of bases not matched to a gene: 5. This CDR3 contains 14 residues. The CDR3 DNA sequence: TGTGCCAGCTCACCGTTGGACAGGGCCGAGACCCAGTACTTC. It codes for CASSPLDRAETQYF.

This clonotype has a count of ten or more. The chain couples TRBV5-1 to TRBJ1-1; 8 bases line up with TRBD1. V lost 3 bases, J lost 4 bases, and 5 bases stayed unmatched. The CDR3 spans 14 residues. Germline CDR1 reads SGHRS; CDR2 reads YFSETQ. The CDR3 here is CASSSSTGGTEAFF. CDR3 nucleotide sequence: TGCGCCAGCAGCTCCTCTACAGGGGGCACTGAAGCTTTCTTT.

This chain uses TRBV6-5 with TRBJ1-5; D possibly corresponds to TRBD1 (5 bases). Trimming left V 0 bases short and J 2 bases short, with 8 bases between. The CDR3 has 15 amino acids. The germline V gene has CDR1 MNHEY and CDR2 SVGAGI. The CDR3 region is CASSYSRGRNQPQHF. CDR3 coding DNA: TGTGCCAGCAGTTACTCCCGGGGCCGCAATCAGCCCCAGCATTTT.

This clonotype was counted at least ten times. This rearrangement joins TRBV12-3 or TRBV12-4 to TRBJ1-1; no definite D call. This CDR3 has 11 residues. The V end was cut by 1 base, the J end by 8 bases, with 5 bases between. Here the CDR3 reads CASSLGGEAFF. CDR3 in DNA: TGTGCCAGCAGTTTAGGAGGGGAAGCTTTCTTT.

This clonotype was detected only a few times. This may be a read error, as it is one base from a much larger clone. The chain links TRBV20-1 to TRBJ2-3; maybe TRBD2 (5 bases). Trimming shortened V by 5 bases and J by 2 bases, and 20 bases separated the two germline ends. Germline lookup yields CDR1 DFQATT and CDR2 SNEGSKA (reference sequence). This CDR3 contains 16 residues. CDR3 in amino acids: CSAPDPGKGNTDTQYF. CDR3 DNA sequence: TGCAGTGCTCCAGACCCCGGGAAAGGCAACACAGATACGCAGTATTTT.

This clonotype has a count of ten or more. This chain connects TRBV10-2 to TRBJ2-3; D is unresolved. V lost 4 bases, J lost 4 bases, and 9 bases lay in between. The CDR3 runs 13 residues. The germline CDR1 and CDR2 sequences are WSHSY and SAAADI. The CDR3 region has the DNA TGCGCCAGCAGTGGACACATGGCAGATACGCAGTATTTT. As protein: CASSGHMADTQYF.

This clonotype was seen ten or more times. The rearrangement uses TRBV7-2 and TRBJ2-3, with 7 bases that match TRBD1. The CDR3 is 14 amino acids. Germline V lookup: CDR1 SGHTA, CDR2 FQGNSA. V shed 2 bases, J shed 2 bases, and the junction held 1 base outside the gene matches. CDR3 loop: CASSLTGVTDTQYF. CDR3 bases: TGTGCCAGCAGCTTAACAGGGGTCACAGATACGCAGTATTTT. The full variable domain, rest sourced from reference TRBV7-2 and TRBJ2-3, is GAGVSQSPSNKVTEKGKDVELRCDPISGHTALYWYRQSLGQGLEFLIYFQGNSAPDKSGLPSDRFSAERTGGSVSTLTIQRTQQEDSAVYLCASSLTGVTDTQYFGPGTRLTVL.

This clonotype was recorded many times. The V gene is TRBV12-3 or TRBV12-4, the J gene TRBJ1-2; possibly TRBD1 for D (6 bases). CDR3 size: 14 residues. Trimming took 7 bases from V and 7 from J, leaving 19 bases between them. The CDR3 nucleotides read TGTGCCAGCACCACCCGGAGGGGGGCGGGTGGCTACACCTTC. Its protein product is CASTTRRGAGGYTF.

This clonotype was seen at least ten times. With a much larger clone just one base away, this may be a read error. This rearrangement joins TRBV5-1 to TRBJ2-5; no firm D call. This CDR3 region has 13 residues. Germline V gene sequence: CDR1 SGHRS, CDR2 YFSETQ. V lost 10 bases and J 0 bases, leaving 13 bases between the germline ends. Here the CDR3 reads CASEAGNQETQYF. The CDR3 DNA sequence: TGCGCCTCAGAGGCAGGAAACCAAGAGACCCAGTACTTC.

In its sample, this clonotype was seen many times. The V gene is TRBV24-1, the J gene TRBJ2-7; TRBD2 aligns across 7 bases. The germline CDR1 and CDR2 sequences are KGHDR and SFDVKD. CDR3 length: 14 amino acids. V was clipped by 3 bases and J by 5 bases; unmatched bases: 6. The CDR3 nucleotides read TGTGCCACCAGTGATCCCTCGGGAGGCGACGAGCAGTACTTC. Translating it yields CATSDPSGGDEQYF.

This clonotype was observed once. A much larger clone lies a single base off, so this may be a read error. The chain employs TRBV5-1 and TRBJ1-2; D gene uncertain. The CDR3 contains 13 residues. The germline V gene encodes CDR1 SGHRS and CDR2 YFSETQ. The CDR3 sequence is CASSLAGNYSYTF. For the CDR3, the DNA is TGCGCCAGCAGCTTGGCGGGGAACTATAGCTACACCTTC.

This clonotype was counted ten times or more. This chain joins TRBV20-1 and TRBJ2-1; D is perhaps TRBD2 (6 bases). V was pared by 1 base and J by 8 bases, with 15 bases between. CDR3 length: 14 amino acids. Germline V gene sequence: CDR1 DFQATT, CDR2 SNEGSKA (reference sequence). As DNA, the CDR3 is TGCAGTGCTAGAGGGACTATCAGGGCGGATGAGCAGTTCTTC. Translation: CSARGTIRADEQFF.

Many counts were recorded for this clonotype. The J gene is TRBJ2-3, the V gene TRBV7-2, with D unclear. Looked up from germline, CDR1 is SGHTA and CDR2 is FQGNSA. There are 14 residues in the CDR3. Trimming cost V 2 bases and J 2 bases, with 8 bases left between them. The CDR3 DNA follows: TGTGCCAGCAGCTTACCCGGGCCCACAGATACGCAGTATTTT. As protein: CASSLPGPTDTQYF.

This clonotype was detected many times. V and J are TRBV20-1 and TRBJ2-5, with no clear D. Trimming cost V 3 bases and J 1 base, with 9 bases left between them. Germline values: CDR1 DFQATT, CDR2 SNEGSKA (reference sequence). The CDR3 loop spans 13 amino acids. CDR3 region: CSASPMIQETQYF. CDR3 nucleotides: TGCAGTGCTAGCCCTATGATCCAAGAGACCCAGTACTTC.

The chain joins TRBV12-3 or TRBV12-4 to TRBJ2-7, with 7 bases fitting TRBD1. The V and J ends lost 6 bases and 5 bases, in that order; junction bases with no gene match: 7. CDR3 length: 13 residues. CDR3 sequence (DNA): TGTGCCAGCAGGCAGACAGGGAACGACGAGCAGTACTTC. Translated, it gives CASRQTGNDEQYF.

The table lists this clonotype with a few counts. The chain uses TRBV9 and TRBJ1-1; D uncertain. Between the trimmed V and J ends, which lost 1 base and 4 bases, there was a span of 8 bases. Germline V gives CDR1 SGDLS, CDR2 YYNGEE. The CDR3 is made up of 13 amino acids. The CDR3 spells CASSVIVGTEAFF. The CDR3 coding sequence is TGTGCCAGCAGCGTAATCGTAGGCACTGAAGCTTTCTTT.

This clonotype has at least ten counts. The chain combines TRBV27 with TRBJ1-5, with D hard to call. The V end lost 8 bases, the J end lost 0 bases, and 8 bases lay between the germline ends. Per the germline V gene, CDR1 is MNHEY and CDR2 is SMNVEV (reference sequence). This CDR3 contains 13 residues. Here the CDR3 reads CASGKTSNQPQHF. CDR3 DNA sequence: TGTGCCAGCGGTAAAACTAGCAATCAGCCCCAGCATTTT.

The sample holds many counts of this clonotype. The chain couples TRBV7-2 to TRBJ2-1, with TRBD2 matching 10 bases. V lost 2 bases, J lost 4 bases, and 5 bases stayed unmatched. The CDR3 totals 16 residues. Germline CDR1 reads SGHTA; CDR2 reads FQGNSA. The CDR3 nucleotides read TGTGCCAGCAGCTTAATCGAGGGACTAGCGTACAATGAGCAGTTCTTC. It translates to CASSLIEGLAYNEQFF. The full variable domain, with the rest looked up from reference TRBV7-2 and TRBJ2-1, is GAGVSQSPSNKVTEKGKDVELRCDPISGHTALYWYRQSLGQGLEFLIYFQGNSAPDKSGLPSDRFSAERTGGSVSTLTIQRTQQEDSAVYLCASSLIEGLAYNEQFFGPGTRLTVL.

Relative to its sample, this clonotype is medium-sized. V is TRBV29-1 and J is TRBJ2-4; D ambiguous. CDR1 is SQVTM, CDR2 ANQGSEA, per germline. Trimming pared 4 bases from V and 3 bases from J, leaving 10 bases between. The CDR3 is made up of 13 amino acids. The CDR3: CSVVEQFKNIQYF. CDR3 bases: TGCAGCGTTGTGGAACAGTTCAAAAACATTCAGTACTTC.

Ten or more counts support this clonotype. Sequence at one end of the junction differs from germline and may be a read error. The chain recombines TRBV20-1 with TRBJ2-7; 7 nucleotides agree with TRBD2. Germline assignment: CDR1 DFQATT and CDR2 SNEGSKA (reference sequence). The CDR3 consists of 14 residues. CDR3 region: CSARDPGGVSHSDF. The CDR3 DNA sequence: TGCAGTGCTAGAGATCCTGGGGGGGTGTCCCACAGCGACTTC.

This clonotype was seen many times. This rearrangement joins TRBV5-1 to TRBJ2-1; 8 bases map to TRBD1. CDR1 is SGHRS and CDR2 is YFSETQ in the germline V gene. Trimming cost V 3 bases and J 0 bases; bases outside gene matches: 2. CDR3 length: 15 amino acids. The CDR3 nucleotides read TGCGCCAGCAGCTCCCAGGGGGCCTCCTACAATGAGCAGTTCTTC. This gives the protein CASSSQGASYNEQFF.

The J gene is TRBJ2-1, the V gene TRBV3-1; unclear D gene. This CDR3 is built from 15 residues. Looked up from germline, CDR1 is LGHDT and CDR2 is YNNKEL (reference sequence). Trimming pared 5 bases from V and 2 bases from J, leaving 13 bases between. CDR3 DNA: TGTGCCAGCAGCAAGGGTGAGAGGACCTACAATGAGCAGTTCTTC. Protein: CASSKGERTYNEQFF.